The 24 T cell receptor beta chains below were found in one sample sequenced in a study of CD8+ T cells in alopecia areata. Extracted RNA was reverse transcribed into cDNA, the sequencing template. Generated by immunoSEQ multiplex PCR, the TCRdb table keeps only in-frame clones and is missing some. The table includes about 190,000 clones, approximately 60% detected once. Indicated treatment: oral pan-JAK inhibitor, 5-10 mg twice daily. The specimen was CD4+ T cells sorted from blood, collected at week 4, from a patient treated with tofacitinib. The receptors originated from a human donor with alopecia areata.

The rearrangement links TRBV6-6 to TRBJ2-1; weak D call: TRBD2 (6 bases). V was cut by 10 bases and J by 2 bases, with 12 bases left in between. CDR3 length: 13 amino acids. Germline CDR1 MNHNY, CDR2 SVGAGI (reference sequence). For the CDR3, the DNA is TGTGCCACCGGGCGGGGCCCCTACAATGAGCAGTTCTTC. Residues: CATGRGPYNEQFF.

The chain employs TRBV30 and TRBJ2-5; the D is unclear. Trimming took off 2 bases at V and 2 bases at J, with 12 bases between the two ends. The V gene's germline CDR1 is GTSNPN and CDR2 SVGIG (reference sequence). The CDR3 spans 14 residues. The CDR3 reads CAWSTKGRQETQYF. The CDR3 nucleotides read TGTGCCTGGAGTACCAAGGGCAGGCAAGAGACCCAGTACTTC. Supplemented by reference TRBV30 and TRBJ2-5, the full variable domain reads SQTIHQWPATLVQPVGSPLSLECTVEGTSNPNLYWYRQAAGRGLQLLFYSVGIGQISSEVPQNLSASRPQDRQFILSSKKLLLSDSGFYLCAWSTKGRQETQYFGPGTRLLVL.

The chain is built from TRBV30 and TRBJ1-5; the D is unclear. V was pared by 0 bases and J by 5 bases, with 5 bases between. The germline CDR1 and CDR2 sequences are GTSNPN and SVGIG (reference sequence). The CDR3 extends over 12 amino acids. CDR3 in DNA: TGTGCCTGGAGTGTAAATGATCAGCCCCAGCATTTT. It codes for CAWSVNDQPQHF.

The genes are TRBV7-7 and TRBJ2-5; perhaps TRBD1 as D (5 bases). CDR3 size: 14 residues. V lost 5 bases and J 7 bases, leaving 17 bases between the germline ends. Germline V gene lookup returns CDR1 SSHAT and CDR2 FNYEAQ (reference sequence). The CDR3 loop is CASSPAQAQGTQYF. The DNA of the CDR3 is TGTGCCAGCAGCCCAGCTCAGGCCCAGGGGACCCAGTACTTC. The variable domain in full, with the rest retrieved from reference TRBV7-7 and TRBJ2-5, is GAGVSQSPRYKVTKRGQDVTLRCDPISSHATLYWYQQALGQGPEFLTYFNYEAQPDKSGLPSDRFSAERPEGSISTLTIQRTEQRDSAMYRCASSPAQAQGTQYFGPGTRLLVL.

The V gene is TRBV7-2, the J gene TRBJ2-7; 12 positions agree with TRBD2. CDR3 length equals 14 residues. Germline trimming cut 1 base from V and 5 bases from J; bases unmatched to any gene: 0. Germline V gene lookup returns CDR1 SGHTA and CDR2 FQGNSA. The DNA for the CDR3 is TGTGCCAGCAGCTTAGGACTAGCGGGAGACGAGCAGTACTTC. Translated, it gives CASSLGLAGDEQYF.

The V and J genes are TRBV10-3 and TRBJ2-2; D remains ambiguous. V was shortened by 4 bases and J by 3 bases, with 6 bases between the two germline ends. Germline V gene sequence: CDR1 ENHRY, CDR2 SYGVKD. The CDR3 spans 13 residues. The CDR3 region is CAISGLDTGELFF. As DNA, the CDR3 is TGTGCCATCAGTGGACTGGACACCGGGGAGCTGTTTTTT.

The rearrangement uses TRBV5-1 and TRBJ2-7; perhaps TRBD1 as D (6 bases). Germline lookup yields CDR1 SGHRS and CDR2 YFSETQ. The CDR3 is 13 amino acids. V dropped 4 bases and J dropped 1 base, with 9 bases sitting between them. The CDR3 protein is CASSHGQSYEQYF. The CDR3 DNA is TGCGCCAGCAGCCACGGACAGTCCTACGAGCAGTACTTC.

The chain uses TRBV6-1 and TRBJ2-7; no clear D. The germline V and J ends were trimmed by 3 bases and 4 bases, with 13 bases remaining between them. The CDR3 extends over 14 amino acids. Germline lookup yields CDR1 MNHNS and CDR2 SASEGT. Here the CDR3 reads CASSEISGPYEQYF. The CDR3, as DNA: TGTGCCAGCAGTGAGATCTCAGGTCCTTACGAGCAGTACTTC.

The chain carries TRBV10-3 and TRBJ2-5, with 8 positions matching TRBD1. V was pared by 6 bases and J by 1 base, with 4 bases of the junction left unmatched. The CDR3 loop spans 14 amino acids. Germline assignment: CDR1 ENHRY and CDR2 SYGVKD. The CDR3 sequence: CAIRGTGFQETQYF. The CDR3 nucleotides read TGTGCCATCAGGGGGACAGGATTCCAAGAGACCCAGTACTTC.

The J gene is TRBJ2-7, the V gene TRBV11-2; 7 nucleotides line up with TRBD2. The CDR3 sequence is 14 residues long. The V gene's germline CDR1 is SGHAT and CDR2 FQNNGV. The V and J ends lost 3 bases and 2 bases, in that order; junction bases with no gene match: 4. The CDR3 DNA sequence: TGTGCCAGCAGCTTGGGAGGGAGTACCTACGAGCAGTACTTC. Its protein product is CASSLGGSTYEQYF.

This clone was found a few times. The chain uses TRBV29-1 and TRBJ2-7; the D is unclear. This CDR3 has 11 amino acids. Germline V gene sequence: CDR1 SQVTM, CDR2 ANQGSEA. Between the trimmed V and J ends, which lost 7 bases and 2 bases, there was a span of 9 bases. Here the CDR3 reads CSALSAYEQYF. The CDR3 DNA sequence: TGCAGCGCTCTTTCGGCCTACGAGCAGTACTTC.

This clone was seen only a few times. The chain carries TRBV29-1 and TRBJ2-2; tentatively, D is TRBD1 or TRBD2 (6 bases each). CDR1 and CDR2 from the germline V gene are SQVTM and ANQGSEA. CDR3 length: 12 amino acids. V was clipped by 7 bases and J by 6 bases, with 12 bases between them. CDR3 amino acids: CSARRGAGELFF. CDR3 sequence (DNA): TGCAGCGCCCGAAGGGGGGCCGGGGAGCTGTTTTTT.

V usage is TRBV6-5 and J usage is TRBJ1-5; TRBD1 matches at 9 bases. After removal of 6 bases from V and 7 bases from J, the junction contained 4 bases not matched to a gene. The CDR3 sequence is 13 residues long. The germline V gene has CDR1 MNHEY and CDR2 SVGAGI. This CDR3 reads CASSEDRGQPQHF. CDR3 DNA sequence: TGTGCCAGCAGCGAGGACAGGGGACAGCCCCAGCATTTT.

The rearrangement uses TRBV5-4 and TRBJ2-7, with D possibly matching TRBD2 (6 bases). V lost 4 bases and J 7 bases, leaving 21 bases between the germline ends. The CDR3 loop spans 15 amino acids. CDR1 and CDR2 (germline): SGHNT, YYREEE (reference sequence). CDR3 coding DNA: TGTGCCAGCAGCCAATCGGGACTCAACGCGGGAGAGCAGTACTTC. Amino acids: CASSQSGLNAGEQYF.

The V and J genes are TRBV15 and TRBJ2-1; 11 bases line up with TRBD2. CDR1 is LNHNV, CDR2 YYDKDF, per germline (reference sequence). V was clipped by 1 base and J by 6 bases; unmatched bases: 8. This CDR3 comprises 17 residues. This CDR3 reads CATSRGLAGLPGNEQFF. The CDR3 region has the DNA TGTGCCACCAGCAGAGGACTAGCGGGGCTACCCGGCAATGAGCAGTTCTTC.

The chain couples TRBV29-1 to TRBJ2-2, with D perhaps matching TRBD2 (6 bases). V gave up 3 bases and J gave up 0 bases, with 11 bases separating them. From germline, CDR1 is SQVTM and CDR2 ANQGSEA. The CDR3 length is 15 residues. This CDR3 is CSVDWRDANTGELFF. In DNA, the CDR3 is TGCAGCGTTGATTGGCGGGACGCGAACACCGGGGAGCTGTTTTTT.

V gene TRBV29-1 combines with J gene TRBJ1-2, with 7 nucleotides matching TRBD1. The V segment lost 6 bases and the J segment 7 bases; nucleotides outside the gene matches: 17. The CDR3 runs to 15 residues. Looked up from germline, CDR1 is SQVTM and CDR2 is ANQGSEA. CDR3 residues: CSVGQGGHVAGGYTF. Written as DNA, the CDR3 is TGCAGCGTCGGCCAGGGGGGGCACGTCGCTGGTGGCTACACCTTC.

This clone was observed a few times. V and J are TRBV6-6 and TRBJ1-4; 9 positions match TRBD1. V lost 6 bases to trimming and J lost 6 bases; unmatched junction nucleotides: 8. The CDR3 runs 15 residues. Germline CDR1 reads MNHNY; CDR2 reads SVGAGI (reference sequence). This chain's CDR3 is CASRENRGRDEKLFF. The DNA of the CDR3 is TGTGCCAGCAGGGAGAACAGGGGGCGCGATGAAAAACTGTTTTTT.

The V gene is TRBV5-4, the J gene TRBJ2-1; D tentatively reads TRBD1 or TRBD2 (5 bases each). Germline V gives CDR1 SGHNT, CDR2 YYREEE (reference sequence). CDR3 size: 15 residues. Trimming cost V 0 bases and J 4 bases, with 11 bases left between them. CDR3 in DNA: TGTGCCAGCAGCTTGGCCGGGACCAATTACAATGAGCAGTTCTTC. Protein sequence: CASSLAGTNYNEQFF.

The chain joins TRBV30 to TRBJ2-7, with TRBD2 identical over 8 bases. CDR3 length: 12 amino acids. V lost 7 bases and J lost 1; bases outside the gene matches: 3. Germline CDR1 GTSNPN, CDR2 SVGIG (reference sequence). This chain's CDR3 is CASTSGSYEQYF. For the CDR3, the DNA is TGTGCCTCAACTAGCGGATCCTACGAGCAGTACTTC.

The V call is TRBV27, the J call TRBJ1-4; the D is unclear. V was shortened by 4 bases and J by 7 bases, with 13 bases between the two germline ends. In germline, CDR1 is MNHEY, CDR2 SMNVEV (reference sequence). This CDR3 spans 14 amino acids. CDR3 in amino acids: CASSSAGLIEKLFF. Here the CDR3 DNA reads TGTGCCAGCAGTTCGGCCGGGCTGATTGAAAAACTGTTTTTT.

The chain recombines TRBV15 with TRBJ2-1; 9 bases map to TRBD2. Germline CDR1 is LNHNV and CDR2 is YYDKDF (reference sequence). The junction had 1 base not matched to a gene; V was cut back by 3 bases and J by 1 base. This CDR3 contains 15 residues. This CDR3 is CATSRAGGSYNEQFF. CDR3 DNA: TGTGCCACCAGCAGGGCGGGAGGGTCCTACAATGAGCAGTTCTTC.

Only a few counts were recorded for this clone. This sequence joins TRBV7-6 and TRBJ2-7, with a possible D match to TRBD2 (6 bases). Germline-derived CDR1 and CDR2 are SGHVS and FNYEAQ. CDR3 length: 14 amino acids. V was cut by 0 bases and J by 6 bases, with 12 bases left in between. The CDR3 here is CASSLALKEGEQYF. CDR3 DNA: TGTGCCAGCAGCTTAGCGCTAAAGGAGGGCGAGCAGTACTTC.

The gene calls are TRBV5-1 and TRBJ2-5; D gene uncertain. Trimming shortened V by 4 bases and J by 4 bases, and 11 bases separated the two germline ends. In germline, CDR1 is SGHRS, CDR2 YFSETQ. CDR3 length equals 13 residues. CDR3 nucleotide sequence: TGCGCCAGCAGCCTAACCATGGGAGAGACCCAGTACTTC. Amino acid sequence: CASSLTMGETQYF.